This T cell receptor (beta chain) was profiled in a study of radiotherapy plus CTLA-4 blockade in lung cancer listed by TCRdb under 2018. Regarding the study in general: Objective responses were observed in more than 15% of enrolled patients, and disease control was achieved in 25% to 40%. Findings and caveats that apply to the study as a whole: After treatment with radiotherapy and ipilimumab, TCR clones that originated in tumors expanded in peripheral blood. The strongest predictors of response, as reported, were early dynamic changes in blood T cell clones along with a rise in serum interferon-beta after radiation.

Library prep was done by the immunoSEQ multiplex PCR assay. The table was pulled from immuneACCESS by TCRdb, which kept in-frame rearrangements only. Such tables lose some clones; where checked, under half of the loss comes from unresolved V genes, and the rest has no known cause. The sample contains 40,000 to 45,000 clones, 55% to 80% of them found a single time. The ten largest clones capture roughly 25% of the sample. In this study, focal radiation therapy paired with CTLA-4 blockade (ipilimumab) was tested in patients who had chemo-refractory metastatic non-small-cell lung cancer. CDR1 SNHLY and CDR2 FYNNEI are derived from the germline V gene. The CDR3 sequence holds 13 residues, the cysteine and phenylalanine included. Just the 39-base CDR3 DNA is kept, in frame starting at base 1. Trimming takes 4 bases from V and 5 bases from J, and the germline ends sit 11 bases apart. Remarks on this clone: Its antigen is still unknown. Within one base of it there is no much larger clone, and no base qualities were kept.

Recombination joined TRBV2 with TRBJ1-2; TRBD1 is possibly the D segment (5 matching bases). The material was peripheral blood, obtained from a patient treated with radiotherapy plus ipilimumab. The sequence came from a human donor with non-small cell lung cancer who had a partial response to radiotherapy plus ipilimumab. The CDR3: CASSGWGQYGYTF. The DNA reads TGTGCCAGCAGTGGCTGGGGCCAGTATGGCTACACCTTC.